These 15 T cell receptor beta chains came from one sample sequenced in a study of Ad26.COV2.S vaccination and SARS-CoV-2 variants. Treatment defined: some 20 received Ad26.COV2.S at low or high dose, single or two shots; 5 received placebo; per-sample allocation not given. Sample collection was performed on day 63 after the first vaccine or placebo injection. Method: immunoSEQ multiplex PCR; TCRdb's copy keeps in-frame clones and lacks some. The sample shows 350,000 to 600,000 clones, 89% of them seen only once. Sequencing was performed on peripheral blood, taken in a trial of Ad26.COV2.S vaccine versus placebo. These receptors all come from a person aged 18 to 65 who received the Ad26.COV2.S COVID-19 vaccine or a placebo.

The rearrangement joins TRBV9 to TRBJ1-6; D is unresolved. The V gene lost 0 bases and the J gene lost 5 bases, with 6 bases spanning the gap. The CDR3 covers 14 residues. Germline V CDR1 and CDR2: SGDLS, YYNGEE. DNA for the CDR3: TGTGCCAGCAGCGTAGAGGCCCATAATTCACCCCTCCACTTT. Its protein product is CASSVEAHNSPLHF.

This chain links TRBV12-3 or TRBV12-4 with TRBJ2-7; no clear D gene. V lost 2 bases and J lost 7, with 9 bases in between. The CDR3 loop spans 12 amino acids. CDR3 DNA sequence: TGTGCCAGCAGTTTATGGCAATTGGAGCAGTACTTC. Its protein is CASSLWQLEQYF.

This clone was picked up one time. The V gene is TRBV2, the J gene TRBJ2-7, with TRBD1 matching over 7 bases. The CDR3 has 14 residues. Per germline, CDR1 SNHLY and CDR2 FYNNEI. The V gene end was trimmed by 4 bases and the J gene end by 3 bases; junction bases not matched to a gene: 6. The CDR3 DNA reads TGTGCCAGCAGTGGAATACAGGGGAACTACGAGCAGTACTTC. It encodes CASSGIQGNYEQYF.

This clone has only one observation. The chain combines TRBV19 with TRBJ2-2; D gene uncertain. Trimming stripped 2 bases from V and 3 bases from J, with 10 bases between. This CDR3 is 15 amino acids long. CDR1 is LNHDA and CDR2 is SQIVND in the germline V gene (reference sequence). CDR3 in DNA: TGTGCCAGTAGTATATCGGCAAGGTACACCGGGGAGCTGTTTTTT. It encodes CASSISARYTGELFF.

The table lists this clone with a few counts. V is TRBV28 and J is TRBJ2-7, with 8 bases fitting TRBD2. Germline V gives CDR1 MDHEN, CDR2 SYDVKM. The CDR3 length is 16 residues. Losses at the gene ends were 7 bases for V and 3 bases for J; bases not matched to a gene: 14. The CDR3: CASNVLIAGSFYEQYF. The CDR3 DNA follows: TGTGCCAGCAACGTTCTTATAGCGGGAAGTTTCTACGAGCAGTACTTC.

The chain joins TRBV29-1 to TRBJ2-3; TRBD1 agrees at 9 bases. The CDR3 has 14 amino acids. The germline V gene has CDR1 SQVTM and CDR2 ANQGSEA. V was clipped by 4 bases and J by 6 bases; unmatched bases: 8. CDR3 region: CSVVGTGWADTQYF. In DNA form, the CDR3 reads TGCAGCGTTGTGGGGACAGGGTGGGCGGATACGCAGTATTTT.

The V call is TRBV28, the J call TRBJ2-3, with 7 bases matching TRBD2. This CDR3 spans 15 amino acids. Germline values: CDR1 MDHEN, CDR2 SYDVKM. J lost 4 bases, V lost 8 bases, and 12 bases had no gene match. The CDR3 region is CASGPSGYRADTQYF. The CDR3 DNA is TGTGCCAGCGGACCTAGCGGCTATAGGGCAGATACGCAGTATTTT. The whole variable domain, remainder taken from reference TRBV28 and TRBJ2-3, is DVKVTQSSRYLVKRTGEKVFLECVQDMDHENMFWYRQDPGLGLRLIYFSYDVKMKEKGDIPEGYSVSREKKERFSLILESASTNQTSMYLCASGPSGYRADTQYFGPGTRLTVL.

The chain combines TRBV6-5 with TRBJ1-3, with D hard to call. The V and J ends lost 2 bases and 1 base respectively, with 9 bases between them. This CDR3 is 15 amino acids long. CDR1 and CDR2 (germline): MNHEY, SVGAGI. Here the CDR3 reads CASSYRMLSGNTIYF. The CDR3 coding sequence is TGTGCCAGCAGTTACCGGATGTTATCTGGAAACACCATATATTTT.

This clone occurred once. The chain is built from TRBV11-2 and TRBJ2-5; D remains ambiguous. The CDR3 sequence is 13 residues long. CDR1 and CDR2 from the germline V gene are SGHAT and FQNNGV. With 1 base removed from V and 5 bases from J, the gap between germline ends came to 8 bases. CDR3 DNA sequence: TGTGCCAGCAGCTTAGCTAGGCTCGAGACCCAGTACTTC. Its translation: CASSLARLETQYF.

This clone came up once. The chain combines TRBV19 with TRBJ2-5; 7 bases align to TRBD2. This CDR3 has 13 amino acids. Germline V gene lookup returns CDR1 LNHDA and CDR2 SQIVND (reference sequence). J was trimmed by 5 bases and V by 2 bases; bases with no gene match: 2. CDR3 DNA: TGTGCCAGTAGTATAATTAGCGGGGAGACCCAGTACTTC. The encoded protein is CASSIISGETQYF.

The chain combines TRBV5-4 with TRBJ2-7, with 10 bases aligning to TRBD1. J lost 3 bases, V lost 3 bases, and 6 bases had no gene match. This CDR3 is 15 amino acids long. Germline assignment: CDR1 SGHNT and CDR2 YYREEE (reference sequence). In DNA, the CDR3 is TGTGCCAGCAGCTCCGGGGGACAGGGGCACTACGAGCAGTACTTC. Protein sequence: CASSSGGQGHYEQYF.

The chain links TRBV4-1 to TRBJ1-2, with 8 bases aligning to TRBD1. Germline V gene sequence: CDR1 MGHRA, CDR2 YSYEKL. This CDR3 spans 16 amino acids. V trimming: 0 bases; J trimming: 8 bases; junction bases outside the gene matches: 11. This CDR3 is CASSQEGQGMRKGYTF. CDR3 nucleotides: TGCGCCAGCAGCCAAGAAGGACAGGGAATGCGTAAGGGCTACACCTTC.

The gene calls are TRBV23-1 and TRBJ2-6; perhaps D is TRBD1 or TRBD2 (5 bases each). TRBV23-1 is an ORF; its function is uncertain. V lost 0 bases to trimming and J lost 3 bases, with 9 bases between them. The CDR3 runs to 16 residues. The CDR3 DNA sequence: TGCGCCAGCAGTCAATCTCGGGACCGTGGGGCCAACGTCCTGACTTTC. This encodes CASSQSRDRGANVLTF.

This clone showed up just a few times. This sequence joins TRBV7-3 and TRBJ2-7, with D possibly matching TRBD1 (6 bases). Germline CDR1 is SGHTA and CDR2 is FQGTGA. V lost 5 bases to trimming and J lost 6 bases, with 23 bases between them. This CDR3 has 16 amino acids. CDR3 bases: TGTGCCAGCAGCGAAAGTCCGAGGGACACCTTTTCCGAGCAGTACTTC. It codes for CASSESPRDTFSEQYF.

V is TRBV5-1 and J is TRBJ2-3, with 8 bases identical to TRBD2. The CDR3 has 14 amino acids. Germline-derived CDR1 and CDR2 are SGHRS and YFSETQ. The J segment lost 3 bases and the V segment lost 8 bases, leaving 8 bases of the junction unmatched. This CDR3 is CASQEGLETDTQYF. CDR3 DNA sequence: TGCGCCAGTCAGGAGGGACTAGAGACAGATACGCAGTATTTT.